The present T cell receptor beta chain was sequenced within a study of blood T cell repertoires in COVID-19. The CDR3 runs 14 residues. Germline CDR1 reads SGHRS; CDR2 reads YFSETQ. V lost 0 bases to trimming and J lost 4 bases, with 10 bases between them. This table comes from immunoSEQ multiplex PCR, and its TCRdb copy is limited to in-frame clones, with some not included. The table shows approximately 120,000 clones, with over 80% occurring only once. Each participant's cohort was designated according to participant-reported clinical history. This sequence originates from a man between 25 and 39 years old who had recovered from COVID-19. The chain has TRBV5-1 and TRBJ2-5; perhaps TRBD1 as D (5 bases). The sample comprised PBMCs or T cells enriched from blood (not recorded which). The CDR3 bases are TGCGCCAGCAGCTTGGACCAGGGATCAGAGACCCAGTACTTC. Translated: CASSLDQGSETQYF. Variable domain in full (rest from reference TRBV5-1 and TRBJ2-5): KAGVTQTPRYLIKTRGQQVTLSCSPISGHRSVSWYQQTPGQGLQFLFEYFSETQRNKGNFPGRFSGRQFSNSRSEMNVSTLELGDSALYLCASSLDQGSETQYFGPGTRLLVL.